The clone carrying this T cell receptor beta chain was recorded a few times. The data derive from a study of blood T cell repertoires in COVID-19. On the study more broadly: The United States, Italy and Spain provided the acute and convalescent COVID-19 samples. Sample material is recorded as cDNA or gDNA derived from T cells, B-cell-depleted T cells, or PBMCs.

As handled by the study authors: Reference gene primer amplification gave nucleated cell count estimates. The method was immunoSEQ multiplex PCR; TCRdb's version includes in-frame clones alone and lacks a portion of them. D and trimming were read from the DNA, whereas the V and J calls and clone size are those reported in that table. The data show about 180,000 clones, with around 80% seen just once and 8% to 9.5% held by the top ten. Germline V gene lookup returns CDR1 MNHEY and CDR2 SVGAGI. This CDR3 spans 14 amino acids. With V trimmed by 6 bases and J by 3 bases, 8 bases remained unmatched. This clonotype was obtained from a woman in her seventies with acute or convalescent COVID-19. This rearrangement joins TRBV6-5 to TRBJ2-7; 7 bases are a match to TRBD1. The source material was peripheral blood. The CDR3 nucleotides read TGTGCCAGCAGGGACGGGACAGACATCTACGAGCAGTACTTC. Amino acids: CASRDGTDIYEQYF.